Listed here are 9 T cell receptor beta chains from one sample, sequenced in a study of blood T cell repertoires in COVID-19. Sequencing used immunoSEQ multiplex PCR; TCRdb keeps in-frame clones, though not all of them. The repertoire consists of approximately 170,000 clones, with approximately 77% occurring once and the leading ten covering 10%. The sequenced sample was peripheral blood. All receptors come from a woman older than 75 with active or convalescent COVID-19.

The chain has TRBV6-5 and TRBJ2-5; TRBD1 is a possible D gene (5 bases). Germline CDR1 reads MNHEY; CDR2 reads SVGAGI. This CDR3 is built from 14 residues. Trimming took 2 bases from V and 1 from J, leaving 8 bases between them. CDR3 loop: CASSYRQTQETQYF. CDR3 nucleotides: TGTGCCAGCAGTTACAGACAGACCCAAGAGACCCAGTACTTC.

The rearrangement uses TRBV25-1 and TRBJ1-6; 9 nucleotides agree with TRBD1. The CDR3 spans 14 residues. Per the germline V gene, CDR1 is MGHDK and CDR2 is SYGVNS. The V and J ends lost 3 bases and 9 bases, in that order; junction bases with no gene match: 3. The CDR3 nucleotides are TGTGCCAGCAGTGACGGGACAGGGTTTTCACCCCTCCACTTT. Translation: CASSDGTGFSPLHF.

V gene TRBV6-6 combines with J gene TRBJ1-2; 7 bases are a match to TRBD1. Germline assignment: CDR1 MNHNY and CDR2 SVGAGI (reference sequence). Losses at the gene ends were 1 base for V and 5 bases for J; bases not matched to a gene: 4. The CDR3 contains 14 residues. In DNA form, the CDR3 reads TGTGCCAGCAGTTACTTCGGACAGGCGTATGGCTACACCTTC. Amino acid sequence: CASSYFGQAYGYTF.

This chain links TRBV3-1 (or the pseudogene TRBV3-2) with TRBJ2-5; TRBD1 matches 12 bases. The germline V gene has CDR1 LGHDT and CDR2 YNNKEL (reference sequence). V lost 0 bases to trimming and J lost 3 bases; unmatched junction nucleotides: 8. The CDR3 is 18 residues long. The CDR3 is CASSQDGTGGAEEETQYF. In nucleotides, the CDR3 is TGTGCCAGCAGCCAAGACGGGACAGGGGGCGCGGAGGAAGAGACCCAGTACTTC.

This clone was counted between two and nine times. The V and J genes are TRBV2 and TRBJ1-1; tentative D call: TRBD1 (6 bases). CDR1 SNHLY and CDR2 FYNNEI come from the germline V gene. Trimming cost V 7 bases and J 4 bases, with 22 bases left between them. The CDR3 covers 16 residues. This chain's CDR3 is CASTKEQGFLGTEAFF. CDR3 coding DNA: TGTGCCAGCACAAAGGAACAGGGATTTCTCGGCACTGAAGCTTTCTTT.

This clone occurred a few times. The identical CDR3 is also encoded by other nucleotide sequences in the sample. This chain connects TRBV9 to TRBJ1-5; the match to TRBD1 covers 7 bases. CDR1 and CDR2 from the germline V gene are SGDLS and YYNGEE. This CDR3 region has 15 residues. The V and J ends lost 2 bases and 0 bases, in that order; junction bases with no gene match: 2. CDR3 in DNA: TGTGCCAGCAGCGTCGGGACAGCTAGCAATCAGCCCCAGCATTTT. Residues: CASSVGTASNQPQHF.

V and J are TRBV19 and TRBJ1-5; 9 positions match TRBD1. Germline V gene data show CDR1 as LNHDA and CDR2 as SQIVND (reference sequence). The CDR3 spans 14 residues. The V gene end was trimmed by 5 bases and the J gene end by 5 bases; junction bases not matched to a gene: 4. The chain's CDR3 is CASSGDRVDQPQHF. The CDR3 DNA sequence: TGTGCCAGTAGTGGGGACAGGGTGGATCAGCCCCAGCATTTT.

This CDR3 is CSASSGVQPQHF. The CDR3 DNA is TGCAGTGCTAGTTCAGGGGTCCAGCCCCAGCATTTT. This chain connects TRBV20-1 to TRBJ1-5, with D perhaps TRBD1 (6 bases). The CDR3 length is 12 residues. Germline CDR1 DFQATT, CDR2 SNEGSKA (reference sequence). V was clipped by 3 bases and J by 7 bases, with 10 bases between them.

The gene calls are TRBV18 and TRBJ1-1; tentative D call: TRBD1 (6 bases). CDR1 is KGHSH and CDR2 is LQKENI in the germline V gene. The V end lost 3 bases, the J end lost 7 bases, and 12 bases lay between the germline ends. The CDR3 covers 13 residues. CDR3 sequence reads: CASSPGQQGEAFF. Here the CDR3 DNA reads TGTGCCAGCTCACCGGGACAACAAGGTGAAGCTTTCTTT. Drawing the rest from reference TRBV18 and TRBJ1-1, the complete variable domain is NAGVMQNPRHLVRRRGQEARLRCSPMKGHSHVYWYRQLPEEGLKFMVYLQKENIIDESGMPKERFSAEFPKEGPSILRIQQVVRGDSAAYFCASSPGQQGEAFFGQGTRLTVV.